Listed here are 9 T cell receptor beta chains from one sample, sequenced in a study of cytomegalovirus exposure and HLA in healthy donors. It was with 60 Vbeta and 13 Jbeta primers that the PCR ran. Data came from immunoSEQ multiplex PCR; TCRdb stores just in-frame clones and leaves some out. This repertoire shows 150,000 or so clones, around 79% found once; its top ten account for approximately 6.3%. The sample comprised PBMCs. These receptors all stem from a woman aged 40 to 50 in good health and CMV-seropositive.

The genes are TRBV12-5 and TRBJ2-1; 9 bases line up with TRBD2. Trimming removed 0 bases from V and 8 bases from J; junction bases left unmatched: 8. Germline V gene lookup returns CDR1 LGHNT and CDR2 FRNRAP. This CDR3 comprises 16 residues. CDR3 residues: CASGLVIAGAKDEQFF. CDR3 DNA: TGTGCTAGTGGTTTGGTAATAGCGGGGGCTAAGGATGAGCAGTTCTTC.

The genes are TRBV12-2 and TRBJ1-2. TRBV12-2 is a pseudogene segment. The CDR3 consists of 16 residues. CDR3 protein: CASRCHPGPGGLGYTF. The CDR3 nucleotides read TGTGCAAGTCGCTGCCATCCGGGACCGGGAGGGCTAGGCTACACCTTC.

This sequence joins TRBV15 and TRBJ2-2, with TRBD2 matching over 10 bases. The V gene end was trimmed by 0 bases and the J gene end by 7 bases; junction bases not matched to a gene: 11. Per the germline V gene, CDR1 is LNHNV and CDR2 is YYDKDF (reference sequence). The CDR3 loop spans 18 amino acids. As DNA, the CDR3 is TGTGCCACCAGCAGAGATTTTAGCGGGGGGACTTTTAGCGGGGAGCTGTTTTTT. Amino acid sequence: CATSRDFSGGTFSGELFF.

The V and J genes are TRBV10-3 and TRBJ2-5, with a weak D call TRBD2 (6 bases). CDR1 is ENHRY and CDR2 is SYGVKD in the germline V gene. Trimming shortened V by 8 bases and J by 2 bases, and 18 bases separated the two germline ends. CDR3 size: 15 residues. For the CDR3, the DNA is TGTGCCATCGGAGGGGAAAGGGTCTTTCAAGAGACCCAGTACTTC. It is translated as CAIGGERVFQETQYF.

This clone appeared a single time. This chain joins TRBV14 and TRBJ2-4, with D possibly matching TRBD2 (5 bases). This CDR3 spans 14 amino acids. CDR1 is SGHDN and CDR2 is FVKESK in the germline V gene. Trimming removed 5 bases at V and 8 bases at J, with 16 bases between. CDR3 sequence (DNA): TGTGCCAGCAGCGGGAGTGACCGGTGGGACATTCAGTACTTC. Translated, it gives CASSGSDRWDIQYF.

The chain employs TRBV6-5 and TRBJ1-1, with 8 bases lining up with TRBD1. J lost 4 bases, V lost 4 bases, and 5 bases had no gene match. Germline values: CDR1 MNHEY, CDR2 SVGAGI. The CDR3 contains 14 residues. Here the CDR3 reads CASSSKQGGTEAFF. In DNA form, the CDR3 reads TGTGCCAGCAGTTCAAAACAGGGGGGCACTGAAGCTTTCTTT.

The chain combines TRBV29-1 with TRBJ1-1; D might be TRBD1 (5 bases). Trimming took 7 bases from V and 2 from J, leaving 11 bases between them. The CDR3 totals 12 residues. Germline CDR1 is SQVTM and CDR2 is ANQGSEA. CDR3 loop: CSARDFNTEAFF. The CDR3 region has the DNA TGCAGCGCTAGGGACTTCAACACTGAAGCTTTCTTT. Full variable domain (missing parts from reference TRBV29-1 and TRBJ1-1): SAVISQKPSRDICQRGTSLTIQCQVDSQVTMMFWYRQQPGQSLTLIATANQGSEATYESGFVIDKFPISRPNLTFSTLTVSNMSPEDSSIYLCSARDFNTEAFFGQGTRLTVV.

This clone has more than one count but fewer than ten. This chain uses TRBV5-4 with TRBJ1-2; a possible D gene is TRBD1 (5 bases). Per the germline V gene, CDR1 is SGHNT and CDR2 is YYREEE (reference sequence). Trimming shortened V by 0 bases and J by 8 bases, and 8 bases separated the two germline ends. The CDR3 runs to 12 residues. CDR3 nucleotide sequence: TGTGCCAGCAGCTTGGACGGGGGAGGCTACACCTTC. This encodes CASSLDGGGYTF.

This clone appeared once. The genes are TRBV2 and TRBJ1-2, with D perhaps matching TRBD1 (5 bases). The CDR3 is 15 amino acids. The germline V gene encodes CDR1 SNHLY and CDR2 FYNNEI. Deletions cut 2 bases from V and 1 base from J, with 11 bases between. Here the CDR3 reads CASSELGGFNYGYTF. The CDR3 DNA is TGTGCCAGCAGTGAATTGGGGGGTTTTAACTATGGCTACACCTTC.